The 27 T cell receptor beta chains below come from one sample, sequenced in a study of TIL therapy for anti-PD-1-resistant metastatic lung cancer. The time point here: pre-treatment sample, taken before nivolumab and TIL therapy. Sequencing used immunoSEQ v3. Clones were sequenced by immunoSEQ multiplex PCR, and TCRdb holds only the in-frame ones, with some missing. The sample contains 25,000 to 40,000 clones, 70% to 80% of which appear only once. The starting material was blood, obtained at baseline. The receptors here all came from a woman between 30 and 80 years old with non-small cell lung cancer.

This clone occurred once. The chain carries TRBV7-8 and TRBJ2-1; the match to TRBD1 covers 7 bases. Germline V gene lookup returns CDR1 SGHVS and CDR2 FQNEAQ. The CDR3 contains 15 residues. V shed 4 bases and J 5 bases; nucleotides not matched to a gene: 8. The CDR3 region has the DNA TGTGCCAGCAGCTCTTTGGACAGGTTCAACAATGAGCAGTTCTTC. Protein sequence: CASSSLDRFNNEQFF.

This clone was recorded a few times. This chain connects TRBV7-2 to TRBJ1-5; unclear D gene. V was pared by 5 bases and J by 3 bases, with 5 bases between. The CDR3 runs to 12 residues. CDR1 and CDR2 from the germline V gene are SGHTA and FQGNSA. The CDR3 is CASSPYNQPQHF. CDR3 sequence (DNA): TGTGCCAGCAGCCCCTACAATCAGCCCCAGCATTTT.

This chain joins TRBV2 and TRBJ1-5; D is unclear. The CDR3 is 13 residues long. The germline V gene encodes CDR1 SNHLY and CDR2 FYNNEI. Trimming shortened V by 7 bases and J by 3 bases, and 10 bases separated the two germline ends. Here the CDR3 reads CASTGQNNQPQHF. As DNA, the CDR3 is TGTGCCAGCACCGGGCAAAACAATCAGCCCCAGCATTTT.

This clone is judged medium-sized. The rearrangement uses TRBV7-6 and TRBJ1-3, with D tentatively TRBD1 (5 bases). Trimming stripped 1 base from V and 0 bases from J, with 10 bases between. There are 16 residues in the CDR3. Germline-derived CDR1 and CDR2 are SGHVS and FNYEAQ. DNA for the CDR3: TGTGCCAGCAGCTTAGGAGGGGCTAGCTCTGGAAACACCATATATTTT. Encoded protein: CASSLGGASSGNTIYF.

This clone was found once. The chain recombines TRBV5-4 with TRBJ1-5; no clear D gene. The CDR3 is made up of 15 amino acids. V was trimmed by 4 bases and J by 0 bases, leaving 11 bases between them. CDR1 and CDR2 from the germline V gene are SGHNT and YYREEE (reference sequence). The CDR3 DNA is TGTGCCAGCAGCGATAGGATGAATAGCAATCAGCCCCAGCATTTT. This codes for CASSDRMNSNQPQHF.

V usage is TRBV27 and J usage is TRBJ2-5; D gene unclear. V lost 6 bases to trimming and J lost 2 bases, with 10 bases between them. This CDR3 contains 13 residues. CDR1 is MNHEY and CDR2 is SMNVEV in the germline V gene (reference sequence). For the CDR3, the DNA is TGTGCCAGCAGAGCAGGATTTCAAGAGACCCAGTACTTC. Its translation is CASRAGFQETQYF.

The gene calls are TRBV18 and TRBJ1-1, with D unresolved. CDR1 is KGHSH and CDR2 is LQKENI in the germline V gene. V shed 4 bases and J shed 0 bases, with 6 bases lying between them. The CDR3 consists of 13 residues. CDR3 nucleotides: TGTGCCAGCTCACAAGGGTTGAACACTGAAGCTTTCTTT. Translating it yields CASSQGLNTEAFF.

This sequence joins TRBV19 and TRBJ2-7, with D perhaps given as TRBD1 or TRBD2 (6 bases each). Germline CDR1 is LNHDA and CDR2 is SQIVND (reference sequence). Trimming stripped 5 bases from V and 0 bases from J, with 11 bases between. This CDR3 has 14 residues. The CDR3 sequence: CASSFGGHSYEQYF. CDR3 nucleotides: TGTGCCAGTAGTTTCGGGGGACACTCCTACGAGCAGTACTTC. Based on the CDR3 plus reference TRBV19 and TRBJ2-7, the full variable domain is DGGITQSPKYLFRKEGQNVTLSCEQNLNHDAMYWYRQDPGQGLRLIYYSQIVNDFQKGDIAEGYSVSREKKESFPLTVTSAQKNPTAFYLCASSFGGHSYEQYFGPGTRLTVT.

The V and J genes are TRBV19 and TRBJ1-5; D unresolved. Germline values: CDR1 LNHDA, CDR2 SQIVND (reference sequence). The CDR3 has 14 amino acids. V lost 4 bases and J 2 bases, leaving 9 bases between the germline ends. The CDR3 is CASSTAFGNQPQHF. In nucleotides, the CDR3 is TGTGCCAGTAGTACCGCTTTTGGCAATCAGCCCCAGCATTTT.

V gene TRBV7-9 combines with J gene TRBJ1-1; TRBD1 might be the D (5 bases). CDR3 length equals 14 residues. The V gene's germline CDR1 is SEHNR and CDR2 FQNEAQ (reference sequence). The V gene lost 3 bases and the J gene lost 3 bases, with 11 bases spanning the gap. CDR3 amino acids: CASSLGPGDTEAFF. Here the CDR3 DNA reads TGTGCCAGCAGCTTGGGCCCGGGGGACACTGAAGCTTTCTTT.

Regarding this clone: Relative to the germline gene, one junction end is altered; a read error may explain this. This chain links TRBV9 with TRBJ2-5; D uncertain. CDR1 and CDR2 (germline): SGDLS, YYNGEE. The CDR3 runs 13 residues. The CDR3 loop reads CASSQGPQGTQYF. The DNA for the CDR3 is TGTGCCAGCAGCCAAGGGCCTCAAGGGACCCAGTACTTC.

This chain uses TRBV14 with TRBJ2-7, with D tentatively TRBD2 (5 bases). V was clipped by 1 base and J by 2 bases, with 12 bases between them. The germline V gene encodes CDR1 SGHDN and CDR2 FVKESK. The CDR3 loop spans 15 amino acids. As DNA, the CDR3 is TGTGCCAGCAGCCAAGCGGGATTCGGGGCCTACGAGCAGTACTTC. Protein: CASSQAGFGAYEQYF.

The sample holds a few counts of this clone. The V call is TRBV27, the J call TRBJ1-3; D remains ambiguous. CDR1 and CDR2 (germline): MNHEY, SMNVEV (reference sequence). V was cut by 0 bases and J by 0 bases, with 6 bases left in between. The CDR3 sequence is 15 residues long. For the CDR3, the DNA is TGTGCCAGCAGTTTATCGATAACCTCTGGAAACACCATATATTTT. This translates into CASSLSITSGNTIYF.

V and J are TRBV10-3 and TRBJ2-5, with TRBD2 identical over 9 bases. Germline CDR1 ENHRY, CDR2 SYGVKD. This CDR3 contains 15 residues. After removal of 4 bases from V and 5 bases from J, the junction contained 8 bases not matched to a gene. DNA for the CDR3: TGTGCCATCAGTGTGTCTAGCGGGGAGGGGGAGACCCAGTACTTC. This encodes CAISVSSGEGETQYF.

The count of this clone is one. This chain uses TRBV7-2 with TRBJ2-2; the match to TRBD2 covers 15 bases. J gave up 4 bases and V 6 bases, and 12 bases lay outside the gene matches. The germline V gene has CDR1 SGHTA and CDR2 FQGNSA. The CDR3 extends over 19 amino acids. The CDR3 coding sequence is TGTGCCAGCAGATCGACAGGGGGACTAGCGGGAGGTTCCACCGGGGAGCTGTTTTTT. It encodes CASRSTGGLAGGSTGELFF.

The CDR3 DNA reads as TGTGCCAGCAGTTCCTTGGAGTCGGGCTACAATGAGCAGTTCTTC. It translates to CASSSLESGYNEQFF. The chain combines TRBV6-5 with TRBJ2-1; D is unclear. This CDR3 is built from 15 residues. The V gene's germline CDR1 is MNHEY and CDR2 SVGAGI. Trimming took 4 bases from V and 3 from J, leaving 13 bases between them.

The V gene is TRBV5-1, the J gene TRBJ1-5; no clear D gene. The CDR3 has 15 amino acids. Germline V gene sequence: CDR1 SGHRS, CDR2 YFSETQ. V lost 0 bases to trimming and J lost 5 bases, with 12 bases between them. DNA of the CDR3: TGCGCCAGCAGCTTGGTTGGGCATAAGGATCAGCCCCAGCATTTT. Translating gives CASSLVGHKDQPQHF.

The gene calls are TRBV7-9 and TRBJ1-4, with D unclear. V was pared by 8 bases and J by 8 bases, with 15 bases between. The CDR3 has 13 amino acids. Germline CDR1 and CDR2: SEHNR and FQNEAQ (reference sequence). The CDR3 protein is CASEGTNEEKLFF. CDR3 nucleotide sequence: TGTGCCAGCGAGGGAACTAATGAAGAAAAACTGTTTTTT. Combining the CDR3 with reference TRBV7-9 and TRBJ1-4 gives the whole variable domain DTGVSQNPRHKITKRGQNVTFRCDPISEHNRLYWYRQTLGQGPEFLTYFQNEAQLEKSRLLSDRFSAERPKGSFSTLEIQRTEQGDSAMYLCASEGTNEEKLFFGSGTQLSVL.

The rearrangement joins TRBV30 to TRBJ2-2, with no clear D. CDR3 length equals 15 residues. V shed 2 bases and J shed 5 bases, with 15 bases lying between them. Germline V gene sequence: CDR1 GTSNPN, CDR2 SVGIG (reference sequence). CDR3 protein: CAWSSFTLGTGELFF. CDR3 DNA sequence: TGTGCCTGGAGTTCGTTTACCTTAGGGACCGGGGAGCTGTTTTTT.

The rearrangement uses TRBV10-1 and TRBJ2-1, with 13 bases that match TRBD2. Germline loops: CDR1 WNHNN, CDR2 SYGVQD (reference sequence). This CDR3 has 16 amino acids. J lost 6 bases, V lost 4 bases, and 6 bases had no gene match. CDR3 in DNA: TGCGCCAGCAGTGCGGGGACTAGCGGGATGGGCAATGAGCAGTTCTTC. As protein: CASSAGTSGMGNEQFF.

By share of the sample, this clone is medium-sized. V is TRBV2 and J is TRBJ2-1; perhaps TRBD1 as D (6 bases). Deletions cut 4 bases from V and 2 bases from J, with 9 bases between. Per germline, CDR1 SNHLY and CDR2 FYNNEI. This CDR3 has 14 residues. CDR3 in amino acids: CASSANRAYNEQFF. The CDR3 DNA is TGTGCCAGCAGTGCGAACAGGGCCTACAATGAGCAGTTCTTC.

This chain joins TRBV6-5 and TRBJ2-7; D is unresolved. The germline V gene encodes CDR1 MNHEY and CDR2 SVGAGI. The CDR3 totals 12 residues. Trimming took off 6 bases at V and 10 bases at J, with 16 bases between the two ends. The chain's CDR3 is CASREKSMAQYF. CDR3 coding DNA: TGTGCCAGCAGGGAAAAGTCTATGGCTCAGTACTTC.

This chain joins TRBV19 and TRBJ2-2; a possible D gene is TRBD1 (5 bases). Per the germline V gene, CDR1 is LNHDA and CDR2 is SQIVND (reference sequence). The CDR3 totals 14 residues. The V end was cut by 3 bases, the J end by 4 bases, with 9 bases between. The CDR3 protein is CASSILRGTGELFF. CDR3 coding DNA: TGTGCCAGTAGTATCCTTAGGGGCACCGGGGAGCTGTTTTTT.

The V call is TRBV6-5, the J call TRBJ2-7; D possibly uses TRBD1 or TRBD2 (5 bases each). V lost 8 bases, J lost 0 bases, and 17 bases lay in between. Germline V CDR1 and CDR2: MNHEY, SVGAGI. The CDR3 contains 15 residues. The CDR3: CASSLSGAPSYEQYF. CDR3 nucleotide sequence: TGTGCCAGCTCGCTCTCCGGGGCCCCCTCCTACGAGCAGTACTTC.

CDR3 protein: CASSSDRVVEQFF. The CDR3 region has the DNA TGTGCCAGCAGTTCCGACAGGGTGGTTGAGCAGTTCTTC. The chain couples TRBV6-6 to TRBJ2-1; 7 bases align to TRBD1. Germline V gene data show CDR1 as MNHNY and CDR2 as SVGAGI (reference sequence). Trimming cost V 4 bases and J 9 bases; bases outside gene matches: 6. The CDR3 is 13 amino acids.

This clone showed up just once. The chain couples TRBV4-2 to TRBJ2-3, with 11 bases lining up with TRBD2. This CDR3 is built from 14 residues. The germline CDR1 and CDR2 sequences are LGHNA and YNFKEQ. The trim removed 0 bases at V and 15 bases at J, leaving 8 bases unmatched. CDR3 protein: CASSQDYSGRAGYF. The CDR3 DNA reads as TGTGCCAGCAGCCAAGATTATAGCGGGAGGGCCGGATATTTT.

CDR3 coding DNA: TGTGCCAGCAGCGACAGGGGGCGCGATTCACCCCTCCACTTT. Protein product: CASSDRGRDSPLHF. V gene TRBV7-2 combines with J gene TRBJ1-6; 10 nucleotides line up with TRBD1. V shed 5 bases, J shed 8 bases, and the junction held 3 bases outside the gene matches. This CDR3 contains 14 residues. CDR1 and CDR2 (germline): SGHTA, FQGNSA.